Sequencing of this TCR beta chain was carried out in a study of CD8+ T cells in alopecia areata. Reverse transcription of extracted RNA yielded cDNA, which provided the sequencing template. Repertoires were generated with immunoSEQ multiplex PCR, while TCRdb's copy carries only in-frame clones and drops some. This sample has 140,000 to 150,000 clones, with 87% found just once. This TCR came from a human donor with alopecia areata. The sequences come from CD8+ T cells sorted from blood, collected at week 0.

In DNA, the CDR3 is TGTGCCAGCAGCCCTCCGACTAGCGGGATTCAAGAGACCCAGTACTTC. This encodes CASSPPTSGIQETQYF. This chain links TRBV2 with TRBJ2-5, with 11 nucleotides matching TRBD2. V shed 6 bases and J 2 bases; nucleotides not matched to a gene: 8. The CDR3 length is 16 residues. CDR1 and CDR2 from the germline V gene are SNHLY and FYNNEI.